The table lists the clone carrying this TCR beta chain with a few counts. With 6 bases removed from V and 4 bases from J, the gap between germline ends came to 19 bases. Germline V gene data show CDR1 as MDHEN and CDR2 as SYDVKM. This CDR3 spans 16 amino acids. TRAV- and TRBV-specific primers were used for first-strand cDNA, which covered alpha and beta chains. Amplification, which lasted 15 to 20 PCR cycles, used a constant-region primer and V-primer adapter to amplify TCRs. Through in vitro transcription, the mRNA that had been isolated was amplified. TCRdb re-called the reads through MiXCR, storing one row per CDR3 protein. The repertoire holds about 30,000 distinct CDR3 sequences, with 49% as singletons. These data come from a study of low-dose radiotherapy and immunotherapy resistance in tumors. Across the whole study: Fractions of 0.5 Gy went to Cohort 1 every 2 weeks, totaling 6.5 Gy. Patients were treated with intravenous nivolumab at 240 mg every two weeks and were also dosed with ipilimumab at 1 mg/kg every six weeks.

Sample time point: after trial treatment. Treatment indicated: LDRT plus nivolumab, ipilimumab, low-dose cyclophosphamide and aspirin (RACIN trial). Patients with advanced, tumor-infiltrating lymphocyte-negative solid tumors were eligible. The source material was PBMCs, sampled after low-dose radiotherapy plus immunotherapy. The chain carries TRBV28 and TRBJ2-1, with D perhaps matching TRBD1 (6 bases). The clonotype comes from a male donor with gallbladder cancer. The chain's CDR3 is CASSQTWQGRYNEQFF. The DNA for the CDR3 is TGTGCCAGCAGCCAGACTTGGCAGGGGCGTTACAATGAGCAGTTCTTC.